This TCR beta chain was retrieved from a study of identical twins (dated by TCRdb to between 2015 and 2016). With respect to the entire study: To test whether fetal clonotypes persist, this study deep-sequenced TCR alpha and beta repertoires from monozygotic twins, from unrelated adults of various ages, and from cord blood. To rule out contamination, replicate twin experiments were performed at different times with different library preparation protocols.

CDR1 and CDR2 were assigned from the germline V gene as ENHRY and SYGVKD. The junction carries 5 bases between V and J, which are trimmed by 5 bases and 2 bases respectively. There are 12 amino acids in the CDR3, from cysteine to phenylalanine inclusive. Only CDR3 DNA is held: 36 bases, read in frame from base 1. On the study overall, not on this receptor specifically: The excess sharing between twins in beta out-of-frame sequences was weaker because fewer shared sequences reduced the signal-to-noise ratio. Invariant T cells such as MAIT and iNKT could partly confound zero-insertion analyses, although diverse VJ usage argued against such confounding for most clonotypes. Abundant cord blood beta clonotypes carried fewer insertions; young adult naive repertoires showed a weaker similar trend, while memory repertoires showed none. Compared with coincidental sharing between unrelated individuals, out-of-frame TCR alpha sequences shared between twins showed an excess of sequences with low generation probability. Because the same donors could not be followed over many years, conclusions were based on cross-sectional statistical analysis. In monozygotic twins, out-of-frame TCR alpha sharing was systematically underestimated by recombination models, although the models agreed with sharing between unrelated individuals.

To prepare the library, 5' RACE was applied. The instrument given in TCRdb is Illumina HiSeq 2000. Template switching added a universal primer binding site, and the final cDNA carried a unique molecular identifier that allowed TCR cDNA molecules to be counted accurately. First-strand cDNA for TCR alpha and beta chains was synthesized from specific primers in the conserved constant-segment region. Each cDNA library was double barcoded, with a SMART-Mk sample barcode plus Illumina barcodes, to control for contamination. Two successive PCR steps introduced TruSeq adapter sequences along with Illumina sample barcodes. TCR alpha and beta cDNA libraries were sequenced on the Illumina HiSeq platform with custom primers. Per the authors' processing: Raw reads were processed with MiGEC to extract unique molecular identifiers, and MiXCR was used to determine CDR3 positions. For each individual, recombination models were inferred using an EM algorithm with the repgenHMM and IGoR tools. The tcR package in R was used for shared clonotype analysis, with sharing normalized by the product of cloneset sizes. To study raw recombination free of thymic and clonal selection effects, out-of-frame nonproductive sequences were analyzed. TCRdb applied fastp at Q25 and MiXCR to the public reads, then kept only in-frame beta chains. One record per CDR3 amino acid sequence lists the most common genes and DNA. TCRdb's processing, not the study's, gives the V and J calls here. The sample profile shows a few hundred thousand distinct CDR3 sequences; approximately 9.6% of them were found once. Around 3% of the sample belongs to the ten largest clones.

In this sample, this clonotype turned up many times. The target of this receptor is not known. Per-base qualities were not stored, and no clone one base away is much larger. Only healthy Caucasian donors were included. The twin cohort comprised three pairs of female monozygotic twins, all aged roughly 18 to 30 years. Peripheral blood mononuclear cells were used as the source from which RNA for TCR libraries was isolated. The data were also submitted as part of a second study, on yellow fever vaccine responses in identical twins. The second study also describes: According to the authors, in identical twins the way T cells responded to vaccination appeared partly convergent and partly personalized. The study precisely tracked vaccine-responding T cell clones in identical twins.

The specimen was PBMCs. The sequence is built from TRBV10-3 and TRBJ2-3; the D gene cannot be named for sure. This receptor was identified in a woman younger than 35 in good health. The CDR3 corresponds to CAISPHTDTQYF. The sequenced DNA: TGTGCCATCAGTCCACACACAGATACGCAGTATTTT.